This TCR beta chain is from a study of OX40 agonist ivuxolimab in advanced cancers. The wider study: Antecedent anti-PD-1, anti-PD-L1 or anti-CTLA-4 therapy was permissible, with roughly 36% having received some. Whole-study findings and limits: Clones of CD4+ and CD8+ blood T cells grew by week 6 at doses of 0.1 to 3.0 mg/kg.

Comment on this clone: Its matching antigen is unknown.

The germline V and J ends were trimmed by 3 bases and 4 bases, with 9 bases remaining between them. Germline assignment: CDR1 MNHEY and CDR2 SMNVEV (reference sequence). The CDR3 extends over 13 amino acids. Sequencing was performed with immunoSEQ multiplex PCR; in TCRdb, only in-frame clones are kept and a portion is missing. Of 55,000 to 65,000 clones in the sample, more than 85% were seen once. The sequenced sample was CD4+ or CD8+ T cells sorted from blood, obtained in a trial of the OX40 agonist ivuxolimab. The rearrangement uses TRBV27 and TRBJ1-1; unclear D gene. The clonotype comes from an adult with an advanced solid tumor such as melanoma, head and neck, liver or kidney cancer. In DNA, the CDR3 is TGTGCCAGCAGTTTCGCCGGCAGCACTGAAGCTTTCTTT. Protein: CASSFAGSTEAFF.